This T cell receptor (beta chain) stems from a study of Graves' ophthalmopathy and Graves' hyperthyroidism. Study details: Peripheral blood was obtained at first diagnosis, ahead of any treatment. Findings and limits, study-wide: Among thyroid clonotypes expanded above 0.001 frequency, most also appeared in blood. Prediction of ophthalmopathy progression reached around 70% sensitivity and around 72% specificity.

Amplification of TCR beta CDR3 regions used RNA transcripts. Amplification began with first-round RT-PCR using HTBI primers, then second-round multiplex PCR was performed. A single record per CDR3 protein comes from TCRdb applying MiXCR to the multiplex PCR reads. Among 400,000 to 500,000 distinct CDR3 sequences listed, 20% to 25% were seen once. This clonotype was seen many times. Its antigen is not identified. CDR3 length: 15 amino acids. Germline lookup yields CDR1 MGHDK and CDR2 SYGVNS. V shed 6 bases, J shed 6 bases, and the junction held 10 bases outside the gene matches. The sample taken for sequencing was peripheral blood. The V gene is TRBV25-1, the J gene TRBJ2-2; 7 nucleotides agree with TRBD2. The receptor comes from a woman younger than 30 with stable Graves' hyperthyroidism. CDR3: CASSQLGRESGELFF. The CDR3, as DNA: TGTGCCAGCAGCCAGTTGGGGCGGGAGTCCGGGGAGCTGTTTTTT.